Following are 6 T cell receptor beta chains from one sample sequenced in a study of vaccination and CD4 T cells after COVID-19. Stated treatment: roughly 11-day PBMC culture with coronavirus spike peptide pools or control peptides (ViraFEST assay). Their antigens remain unidentified. Scientists ran DNA taken from cultured CD4+ T cells through the Oncomine TCR Beta short-read assay for sequencing. One entry per CDR3 protein, called by TCRdb with MiXCR from the PCR reads. The sample shows fewer than 3,500 distinct CDR3 sequences, roughly 80% of them seen only once. Sequenced: CD4+ T cells from blood, cultured in vitro. The receptors stem from a human donor who had recovered from COVID-19.

The rearrangement links TRBV10-3 to TRBJ2-7; no definite D call. The ends were cut back, 0 bases at V and 6 bases at J, with 3 bases in the middle. The CDR3 length is 11 residues. Germline CDR1 is ENHRY and CDR2 is SYGVKD. The CDR3, as DNA: TGTGCCATCAGTGAGTCTCCCGAGCAGTACTTC. Translation gives CAISESPEQYF.

CDR3 sequence (DNA): TGTGCCAGCAGTTTACGCTATGGAGCGGGGGGGGACCATACGCAGTATTTT. It specifies CASSLRYGAGGDHTQYF. The chain carries TRBV6-5 and TRBJ2-3; TRBD2 agrees at 10 bases. Germline values: CDR1 MNHEY, CDR2 SVGAGI. This CDR3 comprises 17 residues. J was trimmed by 7 bases and V by 4 bases; bases with no gene match: 14.

By frequency in the sample, this clonotype is medium-sized. The rearrangement joins TRBV10-3 to TRBJ2-7; D gene ambiguous. CDR1 is ENHRY, CDR2 SYGVKD, per germline. Trimming left V 8 bases short and J 1 base short, with 15 bases between. The CDR3 covers 14 residues. CDR3 bases: TGTGCCATCGGGATGTGGGGTGAGTCCTACGAGCAGTACTTC. Its translation: CAIGMWGESYEQYF.

This clonotype is medium-sized (0.01 to 0.1%). The chain uses TRBV18 and TRBJ2-7; D remains unclear. The ends were cut back, 2 bases at V and 6 bases at J, with 11 bases in the middle. There are 13 residues in the CDR3. The germline V gene has CDR1 KGHSH and CDR2 LQKENI. The CDR3 coding sequence is TGTGCCAGCTCACCATCGAGAGTAGGCGAGCAGTACTTC. This codes for CASSPSRVGEQYF. Full variable domain (missing parts from reference TRBV18 and TRBJ2-7): NAGVMQNPRHLVRRRGQEARLRCSPMKGHSHVYWYRQLPEEGLKFMVYLQKENIIDESGMPKERFSAEFPKEGPSILRIQQVVRGDSAAYFCASSPSRVGEQYFGPGTRLTVT.

The V gene is TRBV7-9, the J gene TRBJ2-2; 12 bases map to TRBD2. V was pared by 6 bases and J by 8 bases, with 7 bases of the junction left unmatched. Germline CDR1 reads SEHNR; CDR2 reads FQNEAQ (reference sequence). CDR3 length: 15 amino acids. CDR3 nucleotides: TGTGCCAGCAGTCGACGACTAGCGGGGGTAGGGGAGCTGTTTTTT. Translation gives CASSRRLAGVGELFF. The full variable domain, its missing parts supplied by reference TRBV7-9 and TRBJ2-2, is DTGVSQNPRHKITKRGQNVTFRCDPISEHNRLYWYRQTLGQGPEFLTYFQNEAQLEKSRLLSDRFSAERPKGSFSTLEIQRTEQGDSAMYLCASSRRLAGVGELFFGEGSRLTVL.

This clonotype ranks as medium-sized. This chain joins TRBV7-9 and TRBJ2-2, with D tentatively TRBD2 (5 bases). Looked up from germline, CDR1 is SEHNR and CDR2 is FQNEAQ (reference sequence). The V and J ends lost 7 bases and 4 bases respectively, with 13 bases between them. This CDR3 contains 14 residues. The CDR3, as DNA: TGTGCCAGCACCTCTAGCCTCCCCACCGGGGAGCTGTTTTTT. Translating it yields CASTSSLPTGELFF. Complete variable domain (other parts from reference TRBV7-9 and TRBJ2-2): DTGVSQNPRHKITKRGQNVTFRCDPISEHNRLYWYRQTLGQGPEFLTYFQNEAQLEKSRLLSDRFSAERPKGSFSTLEIQRTEQGDSAMYLCASTSSLPTGELFFGEGSRLTVL.